Below are 17 T cell receptor beta chains sequenced from a single sample in a study of blood T cell repertoires in COVID-19. Assay used: immunoSEQ multiplex PCR; TCRdb lists only in-frame clones, some missing. The sample holds over 150,000 clones, under 85% seen once. The sample taken for sequencing was peripheral blood. Receptors originate from a woman aged 80 or older with acute or convalescent COVID-19.

This clone was seen a few times. J is TRBJ1-2 and V is TRBV7-9; D is perhaps TRBD1 (5 bases). CDR3 length: 14 residues. CDR1 SEHNR and CDR2 FQNEAQ come from the germline V gene (reference sequence). Trimming removed 3 bases at V and 4 bases at J, with 12 bases between. The CDR3 DNA is TGTGCCAGCAGCTTCGGAGACAGAATCTATGGCTACACCTTC. This gives the protein CASSFGDRIYGYTF.

V is TRBV18 and J is TRBJ2-3; no clear D. CDR1 KGHSH and CDR2 LQKENI come from the germline V gene. The CDR3 consists of 12 residues. Trimming shortened V by 6 bases and J by 0 bases, and 4 bases separated the two germline ends. The CDR3 DNA follows: TGTGCCAGCTCTTCTAGCACAGATACGCAGTATTTT. It translates to CASSSSTDTQYF.

The CDR3 sequence is CASSSNRGGDTQYF. DNA of the CDR3: TGTGCCAGCAGTTCCAACAGGGGTGGGGATACGCAGTATTTT. The V and J genes are TRBV6-6 and TRBJ2-3; 7 bases agree with TRBD1. The germline V gene encodes CDR1 MNHNY and CDR2 SVGAGI (reference sequence). The CDR3 contains 14 residues. Trimming at V came to 4 bases and at J to 6 bases, leaving 7 bases not matched to a gene.

The chain links TRBV19 to TRBJ2-6; D is uncertain. The CDR3 length is 14 residues. Germline-derived CDR1 and CDR2 are LNHDA and SQIVND (reference sequence). With 5 bases removed from V and 0 bases from J, the gap between germline ends came to 5 bases. This CDR3 is CASSLFSGANVLTF. DNA for the CDR3: TGTGCCAGTAGTCTGTTCTCTGGGGCCAACGTCCTGACTTTC.

The gene calls are TRBV6-5 and TRBJ1-1, with 7 bases aligning to TRBD1. The V and J ends lost 7 bases and 1 base, in that order; junction bases with no gene match: 6. The CDR3 extends over 14 amino acids. Per germline, CDR1 MNHEY and CDR2 SVGAGI. This chain's CDR3 is CASKTGQKNTEAFF. The DNA of the CDR3 is TGTGCCAGCAAAACGGGACAGAAGAACACTGAAGCTTTCTTT.

J is TRBJ2-2 and V is TRBV9; the D gene is possibly TRBD1 (6 bases). CDR1 and CDR2 from the germline V gene are SGDLS and YYNGEE. Deletions cut 4 bases from V and 1 base from J, with 11 bases between. This CDR3 contains 15 residues. The CDR3 region has the DNA TGTGCCAGCAGCTCTCAACAGGGGAACACCGGGGAGCTGTTTTTT. This gives the protein CASSSQQGNTGELFF.

The chain is built from TRBV2 and TRBJ2-1, with a tentative D call TRBD2 (6 bases). V was trimmed by 4 bases and J by 9 bases, leaving 22 bases between them. The CDR3 totals 16 residues. Germline V lookup: CDR1 SNHLY, CDR2 FYNNEI. The CDR3 region has the DNA TGTGCCAGCAGTGTAGGAGGGGCAGTGGATTGGCCTGAGCAGTTCTTC. This encodes CASSVGGAVDWPEQFF.

This rearrangement joins TRBV19 to TRBJ2-3; no clear D gene. This CDR3 has 15 amino acids. V lost 5 bases and J 3 bases, leaving 15 bases between the germline ends. Germline V gives CDR1 LNHDA, CDR2 SQIVND (reference sequence). For the CDR3, the DNA is TGTGCCAGTAGTTCCACCCAGGCCCGAACAGATACGCAGTATTTT. This translates into CASSSTQARTDTQYF.

This chain links TRBV5-1 with TRBJ2-7, with a possible D match to TRBD2 (6 bases). V was trimmed by 5 bases and J by 2 bases, leaving 14 bases between them. Germline V gives CDR1 SGHRS, CDR2 YFSETQ. The CDR3 has 14 amino acids. This CDR3 reads CASRRDSTAYEQYF. The CDR3 bases are TGCGCCAGCAGGCGGGATTCTACAGCCTACGAGCAGTACTTC.

The chain recombines TRBV7-6 with TRBJ1-4; D is perhaps TRBD1 (6 bases). Germline-derived CDR1 and CDR2 are SGHVS and FNYEAQ. The CDR3 runs to 14 residues. V lost 3 bases to trimming and J lost 8 bases, with 13 bases between them. The CDR3 nucleotides read TGTGCCAGCAGCTTGGGGGGGGCACGAGAAAAACTGTTTTTT. This gives the protein CASSLGGAREKLFF.

This rearrangement joins TRBV14 to TRBJ2-5; 8 bases line up with TRBD1. The ends lost 4 bases at V and 4 bases at J; junction bases unmatched: 2. Germline-derived CDR1 and CDR2 are SGHDN and FVKESK. The CDR3 sequence is 13 residues long. Here the CDR3 DNA reads TGTGCCAGCAGCCGGGACAGGAGAGAGACCCAGTACTTC. Protein: CASSRDRRETQYF.

The chain recombines TRBV2 with TRBJ2-2; 10 bases align to TRBD2. The CDR3 loop spans 15 amino acids. Germline loops: CDR1 SNHLY, CDR2 FYNNEI. The J segment lost 5 bases and the V segment lost 4 bases, leaving 4 bases of the junction unmatched. The CDR3 bases are TGTGCCAGCAGTGGGGCTAGCGGGGGAACCGGGGAGCTGTTTTTT. Translated, it gives CASSGASGGTGELFF.

The chain couples TRBV7-3 to TRBJ1-3, with a tentative D call TRBD1 (5 bases). The ends were cut back, 0 bases at V and 2 bases at J, with 8 bases in the middle. The CDR3 has 15 residues. Germline assignment: CDR1 SGHTA and CDR2 FQGTGA. DNA of the CDR3: TGTGCCAGCAGCTTAACCTCGGGGGCTGGAAACACCATATATTTT. Its translation: CASSLTSGAGNTIYF.

The chain employs TRBV7-9 and TRBJ2-1; 7 positions match TRBD1. CDR1 SEHNR and CDR2 FQNEAQ come from the germline V gene (reference sequence). V lost 2 bases, J lost 1 base, and 5 bases stayed unmatched. The CDR3 has 16 residues. The CDR3 loop is CASSLILTGSYNEQFF. DNA of the CDR3: TGTGCCAGCAGCTTAATCCTGACAGGGTCCTACAATGAGCAGTTCTTC.

This clone showed up just once. J is TRBJ1-2 and V is TRBV12-5, with D possibly matching TRBD1 (5 bases). Germline loops: CDR1 LGHNT, CDR2 FRNRAP. There are 15 residues in the CDR3. V lost 4 bases to trimming and J lost 4 bases, with 16 bases between them. In DNA, the CDR3 is TGTGCTAGTGGTTCACCCAGGGAACGTTCCTATGGCTACACCTTC. Translating gives CASGSPRERSYGYTF.

The rearrangement joins TRBV6-5 to TRBJ1-2; the match to TRBD1 covers 10 bases. Germline V CDR1 and CDR2: MNHEY, SVGAGI. This CDR3 spans 13 amino acids. The trim removed 5 bases at V and 7 bases at J, leaving 4 bases unmatched. The CDR3 DNA sequence: TGTGCCAGCAGTAGACAGGGGGCGGCTGGCTACACCTTC. It is translated as CASSRQGAAGYTF.

Notes on this clone: Other DNA sequences in this sample translate to the same CDR3. The V call is TRBV5-4, the J call TRBJ1-5, with 7 bases matching TRBD1. The CDR3 sequence is 15 residues long. After removal of 4 bases from V and 0 bases from J, the junction contained 4 bases not matched to a gene. Germline-derived CDR1 and CDR2 are SGHNT and YYREEE (reference sequence). The CDR3 spells CASSLQGDSNQPQHF. The DNA of the CDR3 is TGTGCCAGCAGCCTGCAGGGGGATAGCAATCAGCCCCAGCATTTT.